This T cell receptor (beta chain) derives from a study of OX40 agonist ivuxolimab in advanced cancers. Study-wide points: In a subset of nonresponders, normalized T-cell clonal expansion was also low.

V lost 6 bases, J lost 5 bases, and 8 bases stayed unmatched. In germline, CDR1 is MNHEY, CDR2 SMNVEV (reference sequence). CDR3 length equals 15 residues. A history of autoimmune disease or systemic immunosuppression excluded patients. About this clone itself: What it binds is unknown.

Sequenced by immunoSEQ multiplex PCR; TCRdb stores in-frame clones only, minus some. The sample carries tens of thousands of clones, around nine tenths recorded once. The rearrangement uses TRBV27 and TRBJ2-3; 10 nucleotides agree with TRBD2. Source: CD4+ or CD8+ T cells sorted from blood, taken in a trial of the OX40 agonist ivuxolimab. The TCR sequence derives from an adult with an advanced solid tumor such as melanoma, head and neck, liver or kidney cancer. In DNA form, the CDR3 reads TGTGCCAGCAGAGTTAGGACTAGCGGATTAGATACGCAGTATTTT. The encoded protein is CASRVRTSGLDTQYF.